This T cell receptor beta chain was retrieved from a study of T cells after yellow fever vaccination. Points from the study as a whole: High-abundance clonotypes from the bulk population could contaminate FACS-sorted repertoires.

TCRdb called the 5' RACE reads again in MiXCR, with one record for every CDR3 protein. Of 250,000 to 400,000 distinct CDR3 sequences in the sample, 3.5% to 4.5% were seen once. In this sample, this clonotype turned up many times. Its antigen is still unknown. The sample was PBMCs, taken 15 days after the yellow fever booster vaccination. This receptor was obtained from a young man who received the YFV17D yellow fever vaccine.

CDR3 sequence reads: CASNNRTGWNQPQHF. CDR3 sequence (DNA): TGTGCCAGCAACAACCGGACAGGATGGAATCAGCCCCAGCATTTT. J is TRBJ1-5 and V is TRBV12-3 or TRBV12-4; 7 bases agree with TRBD1. Trimming cost V 7 bases and J 4 bases; bases outside gene matches: 10. This CDR3 is built from 15 residues.